The 11 T cell receptor beta chains given below trace back to one sample, sequenced in a study of cytomegalovirus exposure and HLA in healthy donors (dated by TCRdb to 2016 to 2017). Library preparation used the immunoSEQ multiplex PCR assay. A mixture of 60 forward primers for TCR Vbeta segments and 13 reverse primers for TCR Jbeta segments was used in the multiplex PCR. TCRdb holds this immuneACCESS table with in-frame rearrangements only. Some clones are missing; in checked studies, unresolved V genes explain under half, and the rest has no known cause. The sample's own table lists around 27,000 clones. Together, the top ten hold 0.71% of the sample. The sequencing input was PBMCs. These receptors all come from a man aged 25 to 40 in good health and CMV-seronegative.

The V gene is TRBV14, the J gene TRBJ2-7; no firm D call. V lost 0 bases, J lost 0 bases, and 6 bases lay in between. The CDR3 is 14 amino acids. Germline CDR1 SGHDN, CDR2 FVKESK. The CDR3: CASSQDSISYEQYF. The CDR3, as DNA: TGTGCCAGCAGCCAAGATAGTATCTCCTACGAGCAGTACTTC.

The J gene is TRBJ1-2, the V gene TRBV15, with D hard to call. The CDR3 consists of 14 residues. Germline CDR1 is LNHNV and CDR2 is YYDKDF (reference sequence). The ends were cut back, 0 bases at V and 0 bases at J, with 5 bases in the middle. The CDR3 DNA follows: TGTGCCACCAGCAGAGAGCCAGCTAACTATGGCTACACCTTC. Amino acids: CATSREPANYGYTF.

This rearrangement joins TRBV7-2 to TRBJ1-2, with 8 bases fitting TRBD1. This CDR3 comprises 15 residues. Looked up from germline, CDR1 is SGHTA and CDR2 is FQGNSA. V gave up 4 bases and J gave up 4 bases; unmatched junction bases: 8. For the CDR3, the DNA is TGTGCCAGCAGCTACGGACAGGGTCGGAGCTATGGCTACACCTTC. Its protein product is CASSYGQGRSYGYTF.

This CDR3 reads CASSLSGLAGREQFF. CDR3 coding DNA: TGTGCCAGCAGCCTTAGTGGACTAGCGGGTCGTGAGCAGTTCTTC. This chain links TRBV11-2 with TRBJ2-1; 11 bases line up with TRBD2. The V gene's germline CDR1 is SGHAT and CDR2 FQNNGV. The trim removed 5 bases at V and 9 bases at J, leaving 9 bases unmatched. This CDR3 has 15 amino acids.

The gene calls are TRBV18 and TRBJ2-7; a possible D gene is TRBD2 (5 bases). There are 15 residues in the CDR3. V was cut by 3 bases and J by 1 base, with 13 bases left in between. Germline CDR1 is KGHSH and CDR2 is LQKENI. CDR3 in amino acids: CASSPATSFSYEQYF. CDR3 in DNA: TGTGCCAGCTCACCGGCTACTAGTTTTTCCTACGAGCAGTACTTC.

The chain couples TRBV5-1 to TRBJ1-4, with 8 bases lining up with TRBD1. The ends lost 0 bases at V and 5 bases at J; junction bases unmatched: 3. In germline, CDR1 is SGHRS, CDR2 YFSETQ. The CDR3 spans 15 residues. CDR3 sequence (DNA): TGCGCCAGCAGCTTGGCCGGGACAGGCAATGAAAAACTGTTTTTT. This codes for CASSLAGTGNEKLFF.

This sequence joins TRBV7-2 and TRBJ1-1; D is uncertain. This CDR3 spans 12 amino acids. CDR1 and CDR2 (germline): SGHTA, FQGNSA. V lost 3 bases, J lost 11 bases, and 13 bases lay in between. The CDR3 region has the DNA TGTGCCAGCAGCTTGACCCGGGCGGGGGCTTTCTTT. Translating it yields CASSLTRAGAFF.

CDR3 bases: TGTGCCAGCAGCGCCGAGACAGGGAACTATGGCTACACCTTC. Translation gives CASSAETGNYGYTF. V usage is TRBV11-3 and J usage is TRBJ1-2; TRBD1 matches at 7 bases. Looked up from germline, CDR1 is SGHNT and CDR2 is YENEEA. J was trimmed by 2 bases and V by 5 bases; bases with no gene match: 5. The CDR3 consists of 14 residues.

The rearrangement links TRBV5-1 to TRBJ2-2, with D possibly being TRBD2 (6 bases). Germline V CDR1 and CDR2: SGHRS, YFSETQ. V was pared by 4 bases and J by 4 bases, with 14 bases between. This CDR3 is built from 15 residues. In DNA, the CDR3 is TGCGCCAGCAGCCCCCCCGTCGGGAGCACCGGGGAGCTGTTTTTT. The encoded protein is CASSPPVGSTGELFF.

The chain uses TRBV30 and TRBJ1-2, with a possible D match to TRBD1 (5 bases). Looked up from germline, CDR1 is GTSNPN and CDR2 is SVGIG (reference sequence). The CDR3 is 12 amino acids. The V gene lost 1 base and the J gene lost 8 bases, with 11 bases spanning the gap. The CDR3 bases are TGTGCCTGGAGTGCCCAAAGGACAGGCTACACCTTC. This codes for CAWSAQRTGYTF. Filled out from reference TRBV30 and TRBJ1-2, the complete variable domain reads SQTIHQWPATLVQPVGSPLSLECTVEGTSNPNLYWYRQAAGRGLQLLFYSVGIGQISSEVPQNLSASRPQDRQFILSSKKLLLSDSGFYLCAWSAQRTGYTFGSGTRLTVV.

The chain has TRBV27 and TRBJ2-1; 11 nucleotides line up with TRBD2. In germline, CDR1 is MNHEY, CDR2 SMNVEV (reference sequence). J lost 5 bases, V lost 6 bases, and 9 bases had no gene match. This CDR3 has 16 amino acids. This CDR3 is CASRLAGGVSDNEQFF. CDR3 DNA sequence: TGTGCCAGCAGATTAGCGGGAGGGGTTTCCGACAATGAGCAGTTCTTC.